These 20 T cell receptor beta chains originate from one sample sequenced in a study of cytomegalovirus exposure and HLA in healthy donors. Researchers ran the PCR with 60 Vbeta and 13 Jbeta primers. Sequenced by immunoSEQ multiplex PCR; TCRdb stores in-frame clones only, minus some. This sample contains 150,000 or so clones. Source material: PBMCs. The receptors were sampled from a man younger than 35 in good health and CMV-seronegative.

The gene calls are TRBV10-3 and TRBJ1-6, with 10 nucleotides matching TRBD1. The V gene's germline CDR1 is ENHRY and CDR2 SYGVKD. The CDR3 runs to 16 residues. V trimming: 0 bases; J trimming: 5 bases; junction bases outside the gene matches: 1. Written as DNA, the CDR3 is TGTGCCATCAGTGAGTCGGGACAGGGGCATAATTCACCCCTCCACTTT. Translated: CAISESGQGHNSPLHF.

The chain employs TRBV7-9 and TRBJ2-1; 14 bases align to TRBD2. The CDR3 extends over 18 amino acids. V was pared by 2 bases and J by 9 bases, with 12 bases of the junction left unmatched. The germline V gene encodes CDR1 SEHNR and CDR2 FQNEAQ (reference sequence). Written as DNA, the CDR3 is TGTGCCAGCAGCTTACCCAAGGGACTAGCGGGGGCGGAGGGTGAGCAGTTCTTC. Its protein product is CASSLPKGLAGAEGEQFF.

This chain uses TRBV5-4 with TRBJ2-1; TRBD2 matches at 8 bases. This CDR3 comprises 12 residues. V trimming: 0 bases; J trimming: 14 bases; junction bases outside the gene matches: 4. Germline CDR1 and CDR2: SGHNT and YYREEE (reference sequence). The CDR3 sequence is CASSLGRAGEFF. The DNA for the CDR3 is TGTGCCAGCAGCTTGGGGAGAGCGGGAGAGTTCTTC.

V and J are TRBV6-5 and TRBJ2-4, with D possibly matching TRBD1 (5 bases). Germline V CDR1 and CDR2: MNHEY, SVGAGI. This CDR3 region has 14 residues. The germline V and J ends were trimmed by 5 bases and 7 bases, with 15 bases remaining between them. For the CDR3, the DNA is TGTGCCAGCAGTACAGGACCTTTAGGTAACATTCAGTACTTC. It specifies CASSTGPLGNIQYF.

The gene calls are TRBV6-5 and TRBJ1-5, with D possibly matching TRBD1 (5 bases). Germline-derived CDR1 and CDR2 are MNHEY and SVGAGI. This CDR3 has 13 amino acids. V was pared by 8 bases and J by 7 bases, with 15 bases between. This CDR3 is CASSQGTRQPQHF. The CDR3, as DNA: TGTGCCAGCTCCCAGGGAACGAGGCAGCCCCAGCATTTT.

V and J are TRBV18 and TRBJ2-7; D gene uncertain. The germline CDR1 and CDR2 sequences are KGHSH and LQKENI. The CDR3 contains 14 residues. V was trimmed by 0 bases and J by 1 base, leaving 7 bases between them. CDR3 in amino acids: CASSPPYPSYEQYF. The CDR3 bases are TGTGCCAGCTCACCACCGTATCCGTCCTACGAGCAGTACTTC.

CDR3: CASSSSGDSYNEQFF. The CDR3 DNA sequence: TGTGCCAGCAGCTCTAGCGGGGACTCCTACAATGAGCAGTTCTTC. The rearrangement links TRBV6-1 to TRBJ2-1; 9 nucleotides agree with TRBD2. CDR1 is MNHNS, CDR2 SASEGT, per germline. This CDR3 spans 15 amino acids. Germline trimming cut 6 bases from V and 0 bases from J; bases unmatched to any gene: 3.

The gene calls are TRBV7-2 and TRBJ1-1; TRBD1 might be the D (6 bases). This CDR3 contains 14 residues. The germline gives CDR1 SGHTA, CDR2 FQGNSA. V shed 5 bases and J shed 1 base, with 11 bases lying between them. The DNA of the CDR3 is TGTGCCAGCAGCCGCCCGGGACAGAACACTGAAGCTTTCTTT. Residues: CASSRPGQNTEAFF.

The J gene is TRBJ2-6, the V gene TRBV13; 8 bases fit TRBD2. The CDR3 length is 17 residues. V lost 0 bases and J lost 0; bases outside the gene matches: 1. From germline, CDR1 is PRHDT and CDR2 FYEKMQ (reference sequence). The DNA of the CDR3 is TGTGCCAGCAGCTTAGGACTAGCGGCCTCTGGGGCCAACGTCCTGACTTTC. The encoded protein is CASSLGLAASGANVLTF.

V is TRBV5-6 and J is TRBJ1-4; a weak D match, TRBD1 (5 bases). CDR3 length: 14 amino acids. Germline-derived CDR1 and CDR2 are SGHDT and YYEEEE. V was clipped by 5 bases and J by 7 bases, with 15 bases between them. DNA of the CDR3: TGTGCCAGCAGACGGAGGGGTGGTAGTGAAAAACTGTTTTTT. It is translated as CASRRRGGSEKLFF. Full variable domain (remainder filled in from reference TRBV5-6 and TRBJ1-4): DAGVTQSPTHLIKTRGQQVTLRCSPKSGHDTVSWYQQALGQGPQFIFQYYEEEERQRGNFPDRFSGHQFPNYSSELNVNALLLGDSALYLCASRRRGGSEKLFFGSGTQLSVL.

The chain employs TRBV15 and TRBJ2-1; unclear D gene. Trimming shortened V by 5 bases and J by 5 bases, and 22 bases separated the two germline ends. Germline assignment: CDR1 LNHNV and CDR2 YYDKDF (reference sequence). This CDR3 contains 17 residues. Written as DNA, the CDR3 is TGTGCCACCAGCCAAACTTGGGTAACCTTACGGGACAATGAGCAGTTCTTC. Its translation: CATSQTWVTLRDNEQFF.

The genes are TRBV11-2 and TRBJ2-5, with D maybe TRBD2 (6 bases). The ends were cut back, 5 bases at V and 4 bases at J, with 11 bases in the middle. This CDR3 spans 13 amino acids. Germline V gene data show CDR1 as SGHAT and CDR2 as FQNNGV. The CDR3 is CASSLRGRETQYF. CDR3 sequence (DNA): TGTGCCAGCAGCCTCCGGGGGAGAGAGACCCAGTACTTC.

This sequence joins TRBV7-2 and TRBJ2-3, with D possibly matching TRBD1 (5 bases). The CDR3 extends over 14 amino acids. V lost 5 bases to trimming and J lost 5 bases, with 14 bases between them. The germline V gene encodes CDR1 SGHTA and CDR2 FQGNSA. As DNA, the CDR3 is TGTGCCAGCAGCCTGCAGGGTCTGGGAGATACGCAGTATTTT. Translation gives CASSLQGLGDTQYF.

The chain uses TRBV19 and TRBJ1-5; possibly TRBD1 for D (5 bases). V lost 9 bases and J lost 0, with 15 bases in between. The CDR3 is 15 amino acids. Germline V CDR1 and CDR2: LNHDA, SQIVND (reference sequence). The CDR3 DNA follows: TGTGCCAGCGACAGACACCCGCATAGCAATCAGCCCCAGCATTTT. This codes for CASDRHPHSNQPQHF.

The genes are TRBV19 and TRBJ1-3; D ambiguous. V dropped 7 bases and J dropped 0 bases, with 10 bases sitting between them. CDR1 and CDR2 (germline): LNHDA, SQIVND (reference sequence). This CDR3 region has 14 residues. CDR3 DNA: TGTGCCAGTATCCCAGGCTTCTCTGGAAACACCATATATTTT. Encoded protein: CASIPGFSGNTIYF.

The chain joins TRBV7-9 to TRBJ1-2; maybe TRBD1 (6 bases). CDR1 and CDR2 from the germline V gene are SEHNR and FQNEAQ (reference sequence). Trimming took off 1 base at V and 7 bases at J, with 10 bases between the two ends. The CDR3 totals 13 residues. CDR3: CASSLEGGSGYTF. The CDR3 DNA reads TGTGCCAGCAGCTTAGAAGGGGGAAGTGGCTACACCTTC.

V and J are TRBV2 and TRBJ1-5; perhaps TRBD1 as D (6 bases). V was pared by 1 base and J by 11 bases, with 15 bases between. Germline lookup yields CDR1 SNHLY and CDR2 FYNNEI. CDR3 length: 14 residues. The CDR3 reads CASSEGGGQQAQHF. DNA for the CDR3: TGTGCCAGCAGTGAAGGCGGAGGACAGCAGGCCCAGCATTTT.

V gene TRBV7-9 combines with J gene TRBJ2-2; D gene uncertain. Germline-derived CDR1 and CDR2 are SEHNR and FQNEAQ (reference sequence). Trimming removed 0 bases from V and 8 bases from J, with 4 bases in between. This CDR3 contains 12 residues. The CDR3 DNA reads as TGTGCCAGCAGCTTAGCCGAGGGGGAGCTGTTTTTT. As protein: CASSLAEGELFF. Variable domain in full (rest from reference TRBV7-9 and TRBJ2-2): DTGVSQNPRHKITKRGQNVTFRCDPISEHNRLYWYRQTLGQGPEFLTYFQNEAQLEKSRLLSDRFSAERPKGSFSTLEIQRTEQGDSAMYLCASSLAEGELFFGEGSRLTVL.

CDR3 in amino acids: CASRKEQGFQPQHF. CDR3 coding DNA: TGTGCCAGCAGAAAAGAACAGGGATTCCAGCCCCAGCATTTT. The chain has TRBV2 and TRBJ1-5, with D maybe TRBD1 (6 bases). Germline CDR1 is SNHLY and CDR2 is FYNNEI. The CDR3 runs 14 residues. The V end was cut by 6 bases, the J end by 7 bases, with 16 bases between. Supplemented by reference TRBV2 and TRBJ1-5, the full variable domain reads EPEVTQTPSHQVTQMGQEVILRCVPISNHLYFYWYRQILGQKVEFLVSFYNNEISEKSEIFDDQFSVERPDGSNFTLKIRSTKLEDSAMYFCASRKEQGFQPQHFGDGTRLSIL.

V usage is TRBV7-9 and J usage is TRBJ1-5; no clear D. Between the trimmed V and J ends, which lost 1 base and 7 bases, there was a span of 11 bases. CDR1 SEHNR and CDR2 FQNEAQ come from the germline V gene (reference sequence). This CDR3 has 14 residues. The CDR3 loop is CASSLGGVGQPQHF. In nucleotides, the CDR3 is TGTGCCAGCAGCTTAGGCGGGGTGGGCCAGCCCCAGCATTTT. The variable domain in full, with the rest retrieved from reference TRBV7-9 and TRBJ1-5, is DTGVSQNPRHKITKRGQNVTFRCDPISEHNRLYWYRQTLGQGPEFLTYFQNEAQLEKSRLLSDRFSAERPKGSFSTLEIQRTEQGDSAMYLCASSLGGVGQPQHFGDGTRLSIL.